The 19 T cell receptor beta chains below were found in one sample sequenced in a study of regulatory T cells in long-lasting Graves disease. As to time point: newly diagnosed GD, antithyroid drugs for less than 3 months. The TCR library was made from RNA that had been extracted from PBMCs in TRIzol. Arm-PCR of CDR3 regions with iRepertoire HTBI primers generated TCR beta libraries. TCRdb re-called the multiplex PCR reads with MiXCR, one entry per CDR3 protein. Among a few hundred thousand distinct CDR3 sequences listed, 11% to 15% were seen once. The data also belong to a second study, concerning T cells in Graves' hyperthyroidism and ophthalmopathy.

This specimen was peripheral blood mononuclear cells (PBMCs), taken at new diagnosis, from a patient treated with antithyroid drugs. The source of these receptors is a woman aged 50 to 60 with Graves disease.

This clonotype appeared a few times. The rearrangement joins TRBV6-1 to TRBJ1-2; 7 nucleotides align to TRBD1. CDR3 length: 14 residues. With V trimmed by 6 bases and J by 4 bases, 8 bases remained unmatched. Germline loops: CDR1 MNHNS, CDR2 SASEGT. The CDR3 DNA reads TGTGCCAGCAGATTACAGGGGCTCGGCTATGGCTACACCTTC. It translates to CASRLQGLGYGYTF.

V gene TRBV10-3 combines with J gene TRBJ2-5; D unclear. V was clipped by 3 bases and J by 7 bases, with 12 bases between them. There are 13 residues in the CDR3. Germline V lookup: CDR1 ENHRY, CDR2 SYGVKD. CDR3 in amino acids: CAISDGSRPTQYF. CDR3 bases: TGTGCCATCAGTGATGGATCCCGTCCGACCCAGTACTTC.

This clonotype occurred many times. This chain joins TRBV29-1 and TRBJ2-3; possible D gene TRBD2, 5 bases. The CDR3 runs 12 residues. Germline CDR1 SQVTM, CDR2 ANQGSEA. V lost 8 bases to trimming and J lost 5 bases, with 14 bases between them. For the CDR3, the DNA is TGCAGCATTGTAGAGGGCGGAGATACGCAGTATTTT. It translates to CSIVEGGDTQYF.

Of note for this clonotype: A much larger clone lies a single base off, so this may be a read error. The chain employs TRBV11-2 and TRBJ2-3; D may correspond to TRBD1 or TRBD2 (6 bases each). Germline-derived CDR1 and CDR2 are SGHAT and FQNNGV. Trimming took 8 bases from V and 2 from J, leaving 26 bases between them. The CDR3 covers 18 residues. The CDR3, as DNA: TGTGCCAGCGGGTCCCAGGAATTTACCGGGGGCTCCACAGATACGCAGTATTTT. It is translated as CASGSQEFTGGSTDTQYF.

The chain carries TRBV9 and TRBJ2-5; 10 positions match TRBD2. V lost 1 base to trimming and J lost 5 bases; unmatched junction nucleotides: 5. CDR1 and CDR2 from the germline V gene are SGDLS and YYNGEE. This CDR3 region has 15 residues. CDR3 DNA sequence: TGTGCCAGCAGCGTATGGGCTAGCGGGAGTGAGACCCAGTACTTC. This codes for CASSVWASGSETQYF.

The sample holds many counts of this clonotype. The rearrangement joins TRBV5-1 to TRBJ2-3; 11 nucleotides agree with TRBD2. The CDR3 loop spans 15 amino acids. Trimming removed 1 base from V and 8 bases from J; junction bases left unmatched: 6. The germline V gene encodes CDR1 SGHRS and CDR2 YFSETQ. CDR3 bases: TGCGCCAGCAGCTTGACTAGCGGGAGAACGGGTACGCAGTATTTT. Translated: CASSLTSGRTGTQYF. Filled out from reference TRBV5-1 and TRBJ2-3, the complete variable domain reads KAGVTQTPRYLIKTRGQQVTLSCSPISGHRSVSWYQQTPGQGLQFLFEYFSETQRNKGNFPGRFSGRQFSNSRSEMNVSTLELGDSALYLCASSLTSGRTGTQYFGPGTRLTVL.

This clonotype occurred a few times. The rearrangement uses TRBV19 and TRBJ2-7; D ambiguous. The V and J ends lost 3 bases and 1 base respectively, with 10 bases between them. Per germline, CDR1 LNHDA and CDR2 SQIVND (reference sequence). The CDR3 length is 14 residues. CDR3 DNA: TGTGCCAGTAGTATCGGCAGCCTTTCCTACGAGCAGTACTTC. Translated, it gives CASSIGSLSYEQYF.

This clonotype was seen ten or more times. The V gene is TRBV12-3 or TRBV12-4, the J gene TRBJ2-1; unclear D gene. This CDR3 comprises 14 residues. Deletions cut 7 bases from V and 1 base from J, with 11 bases between. In DNA, the CDR3 is TGTGCCAGCACCCTCCGCGGTTCCTACAATGAGCAGTTCTTC. The encoded protein is CASTLRGSYNEQFF.

This clonotype was picked up one time. A read error may account for a junction end that differs from germline. This sequence joins TRBV2 and TRBJ2-1; 10 bases map to TRBD2. This CDR3 spans 14 amino acids. The germline CDR1 and CDR2 sequences are SNHLY and FYNNEI. CDR3 sequence: CASTELAGLDEQFF. The CDR3 coding sequence is TGTGCCAGCACTGAACTAGCGGGACTCGATGAGCAGTTCTTC. The full variable domain, its missing parts supplied by reference TRBV2 and TRBJ2-1, is EPEVTQTPSHQVTQMGQEVILRCVPISNHLYFYWYRQILGQKVEFLVSFYNNEISEKSEIFDDQFSVERPDGSNFTLKIRSTKLEDSAMYFCASTELAGLDEQFFGPGTRLTVL.

This chain joins TRBV19 and TRBJ2-7; 9 bases align to TRBD2. V was clipped by 5 bases and J by 3 bases; unmatched bases: 5. There are 14 residues in the CDR3. The germline gives CDR1 LNHDA, CDR2 SQIVND (reference sequence). The CDR3 here is CASSSLAGLYEQYF. CDR3 nucleotides: TGTGCCAGTAGTTCGCTAGCGGGGCTCTACGAGCAGTACTTC.

In this sample, this clonotype turned up a few times. V gene TRBV19 combines with J gene TRBJ1-1; no firm D call. The CDR3 contains 13 residues. Trimming shortened V by 9 bases and J by 0 bases, and 11 bases separated the two germline ends. Germline CDR1 and CDR2: LNHDA and SQIVND (reference sequence). CDR3 region: CASAGVLNTEAFF. The CDR3, as DNA: TGTGCCAGCGCGGGTGTCTTGAACACTGAAGCTTTCTTT.

This clonotype was counted between two and nine times. CDR3 nucleotide sequence: TGTGCCAGCAGCGAACCTAGCGGGAGTACCGGTGAGCAGTTCTTC. The encoded protein is CASSEPSGSTGEQFF. The chain couples TRBV7-6 to TRBJ2-1; 10 bases map to TRBD2. The CDR3 loop spans 15 amino acids. Losses at the gene ends were 5 bases for V and 9 bases for J; bases not matched to a gene: 10. Germline V CDR1 and CDR2: SGHVS, FNYEAQ.

This clonotype has at least ten counts. V gene TRBV27 combines with J gene TRBJ1-2; tentatively, D is TRBD1 (5 bases). Germline CDR1 MNHEY, CDR2 SMNVEV (reference sequence). The V end was cut by 2 bases, the J end by 8 bases, with 15 bases between. The CDR3 length is 14 residues. DNA for the CDR3: TGTGCCAGCAGTTTACGAGACGGGACGATCGGCTACACCTTC. Residues: CASSLRDGTIGYTF.

The chain couples TRBV19 to TRBJ2-3; the match to TRBD2 covers 11 bases. Germline-derived CDR1 and CDR2 are LNHDA and SQIVND (reference sequence). CDR3 length equals 14 residues. The V gene end was trimmed by 6 bases and the J gene end by 2 bases; junction bases not matched to a gene: 1. CDR3 region: CASRTSGITDTQYF. In DNA, the CDR3 is TGTGCCAGTAGGACTAGCGGGATCACAGATACGCAGTATTTT.

This clonotype was seen at least ten times. Here the CDR3 DNA reads TGTGCCAGCACGGCAGGAAGGGAAGCTTTCTTT. This sequence encodes CASTAGREAFF. This chain links TRBV2 with TRBJ1-1; D unclear. The CDR3 totals 11 residues. The germline gives CDR1 SNHLY, CDR2 FYNNEI. Deletions cut 7 bases from V and 8 bases from J, with 11 bases between.

For this clonotype: A much larger clone lies one base from this, so it may be a read error. V gene TRBV7-9 combines with J gene TRBJ2-1, with 15 bases matching TRBD2. Trimming cost V 5 bases and J 7 bases; bases outside gene matches: 6. This CDR3 contains 16 residues. Germline-derived CDR1 and CDR2 are SEHNR and FQNEAQ (reference sequence). In DNA form, the CDR3 reads TGTGCCAGCAGCACCGGGACTAGCGGGAGGCCGAATGAGCAGTTCTTC. Its translation: CASSTGTSGRPNEQFF.

The table lists this clonotype with many counts. The genes are TRBV6-2 or TRBV6-3 and TRBJ1-5, with TRBD1 identical over 9 bases. Unmatched junction bases numbered 8, after V lost 5 bases and J lost 6 bases. CDR1 is MNHEY, CDR2 SVGEGT, per germline. This CDR3 contains 15 residues. The CDR3 loop is CASSLDRGEGQPQHF. The CDR3 DNA reads TGTGCCAGCAGTCTGGACAGGGGCGAAGGTCAGCCCCAGCATTTT.

The rearrangement joins TRBV27 to TRBJ1-3; possible D gene TRBD1, 6 bases. The CDR3 runs 16 residues. Deletions cut 6 bases from V and 0 bases from J, with 15 bases between. Germline CDR1 is MNHEY and CDR2 is SMNVEV (reference sequence). This chain's CDR3 is CASRETGQVSGNTIYF. The CDR3 bases are TGTGCCAGCAGAGAGACAGGTCAGGTCTCTGGAAACACCATATATTTT.

This clonotype has just a few counts. The genes are TRBV20-1 and TRBJ1-5, with 8 bases lining up with TRBD1. CDR3 length equals 15 residues. Germline lookup yields CDR1 DFQATT and CDR2 SNEGSKA (reference sequence). V lost 6 bases and J lost 2; bases outside the gene matches: 9. The CDR3 protein is CSATDRGWGNQPQHF. The CDR3, as DNA: TGCAGTGCCACCGACAGGGGTTGGGGCAATCAGCCCCAGCATTTT.